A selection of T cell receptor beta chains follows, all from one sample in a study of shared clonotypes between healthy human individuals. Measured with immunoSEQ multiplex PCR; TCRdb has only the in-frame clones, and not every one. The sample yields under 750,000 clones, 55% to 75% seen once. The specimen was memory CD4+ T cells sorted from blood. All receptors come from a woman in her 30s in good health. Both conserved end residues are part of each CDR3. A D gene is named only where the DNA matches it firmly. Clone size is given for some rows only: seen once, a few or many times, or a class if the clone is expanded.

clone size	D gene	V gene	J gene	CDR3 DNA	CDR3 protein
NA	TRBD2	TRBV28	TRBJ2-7	TGTGCCAGCCGTTTGCGGGGGAGCTCCTACGAGCAGTACTTC	CASRLRGSSYEQYF
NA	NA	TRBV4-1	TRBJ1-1	TGCGCCAGCAGCCAACCTCGGCAGGGAGCGAAGGGTACTGAAGCTTTCTTT	CASSQPRQGAKGTEAFF
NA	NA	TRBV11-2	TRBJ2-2	TGTGCCAGCAGCTCCCCCCGTGGAGTTCCCGGGGAGCTGTTTTTT	CASSSPRGVPGELFF
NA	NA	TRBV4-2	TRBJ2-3	TGTGCCAGCAGCCCAGGTATTGGGAGTGCTAGCACAGATACGCAGTATTTT	CASSPGIGSASTDTQYF
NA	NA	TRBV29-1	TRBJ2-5	TGCAGCGTTGTAGGTCTGGACGACCAAGAGACCCAGTACTTC	CSVVGLDDQETQYF
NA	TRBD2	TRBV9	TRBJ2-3	TGTGCCAGCAGCGAGGGAGAGCGGGAGGGCCAAGATACGCAGTATTTT	CASSEGEREGQDTQYF
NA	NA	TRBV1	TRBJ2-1	TGCACCAGCAGCCAAGATGTAACTAGCGCGAACTACAATGAGCAGTTCTTC	CTSSQDVTSANYNEQFF
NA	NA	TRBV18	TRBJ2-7	TGTGCCAGCTCTAGTACGGCGGGACACTCCTACGAGCAGTACTTC	CASSSTAGHSYEQYF
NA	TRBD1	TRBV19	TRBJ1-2	TGTGCCAGTAGTTTCCTGACAGGGGGGAAGGAGGGTGCCACCTTC	CASSFLTGGKEGATF
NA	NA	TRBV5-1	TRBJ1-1	TGCGCCAGCAGCCCAAAGGCGGCCAGGGAGAACACTGAAGCTTTCTTT	CASSPKAARENTEAFF
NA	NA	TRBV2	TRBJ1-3	TGTGCCAGCAGTGAATTCCGATCCTCTGGAAACACCATATATTTT	CASSEFRSSGNTIYF
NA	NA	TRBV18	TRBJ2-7	TGTGCCAGCTCGCCCACAGGGGACTGGTCCTACGAGCAGTACTTC	CASSPTGDWSYEQYF
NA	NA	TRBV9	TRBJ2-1	TGTGCCAGCAGCGTGGGGTTGGCGGCCCAATACAATGAGCAGTTCTTC	CASSVGLAAQYNEQFF
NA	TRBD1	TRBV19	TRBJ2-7	TGTGCCAGTAGTTCCGGGACAGGGGCTGACGAGCAGTACTTC	CASSSGTGADEQYF
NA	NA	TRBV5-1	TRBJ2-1	TGCGCCAGCAGCTTAGGTCTCCGTCAAGAGGGTGAGCAGTTCTTC	CASSLGLRQEGEQFF
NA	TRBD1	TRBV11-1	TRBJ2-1	TGTGCCAGCAGAAAATCGGGACAGGGGTACAATGAGCAGTTCTTC	CASRKSGQGYNEQFF
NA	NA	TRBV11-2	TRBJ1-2	TGTGCCAGCAGCTTAGGCGGAAACTATGGCTACACCTTC	CASSLGGNYGYTF
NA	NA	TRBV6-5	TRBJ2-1	TGTGCCACCAATCCGGGACTTTCCCGGGGTGAGCAGTTCTTC	CATNPGLSRGEQFF
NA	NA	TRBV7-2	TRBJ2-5	TGTGCCAGCAGCCCTACTCCTCTCATGACTAATCAGTACTTC	CASSPTPLMTNQYF
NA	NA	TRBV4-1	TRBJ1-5	TGCGCCAGCACGCCGCGCCTGTATAGCAATCAGCCCCAGCATTTT	CASTPRLYSNQPQHF
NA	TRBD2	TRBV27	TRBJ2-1	TGTGCCAGCAGAGCGGGACTAGCGAGCTCCTACAATGAGCAGTTCTTC	CASRAGLASSYNEQFF
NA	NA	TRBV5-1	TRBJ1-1	TGCGCCAGCAGCTTGGTGGCTGGGGGAACTGAAGCTTTCTTT	CASSLVAGGTEAFF
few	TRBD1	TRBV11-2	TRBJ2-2	TGTGCCAGCAGCTTTTCGGGACAGACCACCGGGGAGCTGTTTTTT	CASSFSGQTTGELFF
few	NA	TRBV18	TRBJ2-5	TGTGCCAGCTCACCATTCCAGCGGGAAGAGACCCAGTACTTC	CASSPFQREETQYF
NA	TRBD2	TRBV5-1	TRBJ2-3	TGCGCCAGCAGCTTGGTTACAGCGGGAGATTTCACAGATACGCAGTATTTT	CASSLVTAGDFTDTQYF
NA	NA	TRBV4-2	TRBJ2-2	TGTGCCAGCAGCCCCGGGTACGCCGGGGAGCTGTTTTTT	CASSPGYAGELFF
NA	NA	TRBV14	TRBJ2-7	TGTGCCAGCAGCCGAGTGGGGGGCGCCTACGAGCAGTACTTC	CASSRVGGAYEQYF
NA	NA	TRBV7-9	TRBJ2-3	TGTGCCAGCAGCCCGGCCGGGAGAGGTGATACGCAGTATTTT	CASSPAGRGDTQYF
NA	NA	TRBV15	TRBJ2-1	TGTGCCACCAGCAGAGTTTTCGGGACTCTCTACAATGAGCAGTTCTTC	CATSRVFGTLYNEQFF